This T cell receptor beta chain derives from a study of vaccination and CD4 T cells after COVID-19. General study findings and limits: Detection of a median about 90% of reactive clones in convalescent patients was confined to the period after vaccination.

This clonotype turned up a few times. Its antigen is currently unknown. As for treatment: roughly 11-day PBMC culture with coronavirus spike peptide pools or control peptides (ViraFEST assay). Trimming cost V 1 base and J 2 bases, with 10 bases left between them. The CDR3 contains 14 residues. CDR1 and CDR2 (germline): DFQATT, SNEGSKA (reference sequence). The Oncomine TCR Beta short-read assay was what sequenced the DNA obtained from cultured CD4+ T cells. TCRdb used MiXCR to reprocess the PCR reads, holding one entry per CDR3 protein. Of just over 14,000 distinct CDR3 sequences in the sample, roughly 73% were seen once.

This clonotype was sampled from a human donor who had recovered from COVID-19. The chain is built from TRBV20-1 and TRBJ2-3; tentative D call: TRBD2 (5 bases). Sequencing was carried out using CD4+ T cells from blood, cultured in vitro. CDR3: CSARVRTHTDTQYF. In DNA form, the CDR3 reads TGCAGTGCTAGAGTGAGGACTCACACAGATACGCAGTATTTT.